The clone carrying this T cell receptor (beta chain) showed up just a few times. The antigen is not known. The data stem from a study of T cells in Graves' hyperthyroidism and ophthalmopathy. Exclusion of patients followed from uncontrolled infection, other autoimmune disease, pregnancy or lactation. Fresh peripheral blood, roughly 10 ml, was the source of the PBMCs. Amplification of TCR beta CDR3 regions used RNA as the template. First-round RT-PCR with HTBI primers amplified the TCR CDR3 region. TCRdb re-derived calls from the multiplex PCR reads in MiXCR, one entry per CDR3 protein. The data show some 350,000 distinct CDR3 sequences, around 15% seen once. Study results and caveats: Blood also carried most thyroid clonotypes expanded above 0.001.

The V gene end was trimmed by 6 bases and the J gene end by 3 bases; junction bases not matched to a gene: 3. CDR3 length: 14 amino acids. Germline V CDR1 and CDR2: KGHDR, SFDVKD. The TCR comes from a woman aged 60-75 years with Graves' ophthalmopathy. The genes are TRBV24-1 and TRBJ1-1; 10 bases map to TRBD1. Specimen: blood. This CDR3 reads CATSSGTGDTEAFF. The CDR3 region has the DNA TGTGCCACCAGTTCCGGGACAGGGGACACTGAAGCTTTCTTT.